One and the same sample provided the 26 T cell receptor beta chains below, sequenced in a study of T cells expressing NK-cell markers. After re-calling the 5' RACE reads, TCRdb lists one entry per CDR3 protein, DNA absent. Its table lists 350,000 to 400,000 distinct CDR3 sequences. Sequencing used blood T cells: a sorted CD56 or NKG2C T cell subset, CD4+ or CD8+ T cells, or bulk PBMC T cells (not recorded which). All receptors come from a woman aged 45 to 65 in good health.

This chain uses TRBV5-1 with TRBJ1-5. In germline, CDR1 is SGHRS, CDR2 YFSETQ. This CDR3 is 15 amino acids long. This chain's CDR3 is CASSLVVPRDQPQHF.

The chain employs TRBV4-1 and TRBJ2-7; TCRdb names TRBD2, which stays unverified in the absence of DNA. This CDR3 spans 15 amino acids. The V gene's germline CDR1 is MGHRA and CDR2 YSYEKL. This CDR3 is CASSARGGAGYEQYF.

The CDR3 loop reads CASSWLESQETQYF. The genes are TRBV11-2 and TRBJ2-5; TCRdb indicates TRBD2, and absent DNA this call remains unverified. The CDR3 is made up of 14 amino acids. Germline CDR1 and CDR2: SGHAT and FQNNGV. Drawing the rest from reference TRBV11-2 and TRBJ2-5, the complete variable domain is EAGVAQSPRYKIIEKRQSVAFWCNPISGHATLYWYQQILGQGPKLLIQFQNNGVVDDSQLPKDRFSAERLKGVDSTLKIQPAKLEDSAVYLCASSWLESQETQYFGPGTRLLVL.

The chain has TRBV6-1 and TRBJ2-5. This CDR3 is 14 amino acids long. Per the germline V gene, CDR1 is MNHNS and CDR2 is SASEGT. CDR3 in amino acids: CASSLREGQETQYF.

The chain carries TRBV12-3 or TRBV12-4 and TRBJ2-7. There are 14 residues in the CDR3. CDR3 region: CASSQVLSSYEQYF.

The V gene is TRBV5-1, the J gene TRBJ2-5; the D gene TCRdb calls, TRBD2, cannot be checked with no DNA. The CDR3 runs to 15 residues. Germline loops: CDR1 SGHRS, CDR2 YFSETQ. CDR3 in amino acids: CASSSRGPTGETQYF.

The CDR3 sequence: CASSGTSGRRETQYF. The V gene is TRBV30, the J gene TRBJ2-5; there is no DNA to check the TCRdb D call of TRBD2. CDR3 length: 15 residues. Germline CDR1 and CDR2: GTSNPN and SVGIG (reference sequence).

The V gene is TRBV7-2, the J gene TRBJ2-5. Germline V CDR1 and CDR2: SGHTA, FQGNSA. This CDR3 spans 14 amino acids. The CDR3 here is CASSLGHLGKTQYF.

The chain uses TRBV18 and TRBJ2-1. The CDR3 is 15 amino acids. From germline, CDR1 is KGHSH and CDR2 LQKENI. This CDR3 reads CASSPAGGTYNEQFF.

The CDR3 region is CASSEYKGEAPLHF. The chain is built from TRBV25-1 and TRBJ1-6. CDR1 and CDR2 (germline): MGHDK, SYGVNS. This CDR3 spans 14 amino acids.

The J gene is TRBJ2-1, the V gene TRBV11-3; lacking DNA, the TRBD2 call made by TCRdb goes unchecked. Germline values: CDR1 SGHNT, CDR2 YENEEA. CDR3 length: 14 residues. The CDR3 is CASSPRGGINEQFF.

CDR3 region: CASSPGLAGWETGELFF. The rearrangement links TRBV14 to TRBJ2-2; the TRBD2 assignment by TCRdb is unverifiable without DNA. The CDR3 spans 17 residues. CDR1 and CDR2 from the germline V gene are SGHDN and FVKESK.

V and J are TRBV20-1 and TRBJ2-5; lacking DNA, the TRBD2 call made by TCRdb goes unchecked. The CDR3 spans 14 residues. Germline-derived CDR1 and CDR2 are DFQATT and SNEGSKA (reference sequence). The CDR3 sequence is CSAGIGRARETQYF.

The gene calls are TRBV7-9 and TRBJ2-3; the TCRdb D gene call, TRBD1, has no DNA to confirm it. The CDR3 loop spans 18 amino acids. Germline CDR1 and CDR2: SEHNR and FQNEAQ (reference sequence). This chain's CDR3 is CASSMRGTGLGLTDTQYF.

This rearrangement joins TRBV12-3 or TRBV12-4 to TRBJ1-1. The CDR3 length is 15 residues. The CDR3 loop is CASSLLIGMNTEAFF.

CDR3 sequence reads: CASSQNPGLAANTGELFF. The rearrangement uses TRBV10-2 and TRBJ2-2; checking the TCRdb D call of TRBD2 is not possible without DNA. CDR3 length: 18 amino acids. Germline V gene data show CDR1 as WSHSY and CDR2 as SAAADI.

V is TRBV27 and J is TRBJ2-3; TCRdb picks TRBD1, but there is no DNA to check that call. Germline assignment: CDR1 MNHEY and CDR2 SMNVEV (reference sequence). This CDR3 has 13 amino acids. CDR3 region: CASSLGELDTQYF.

CDR3 protein: CASSLVGASSTDTQYF. The chain has TRBV5-1 and TRBJ2-3; with no DNA, the TCRdb D assignment of TRBD2 cannot be verified. Germline assignment: CDR1 SGHRS and CDR2 YFSETQ. This CDR3 spans 16 amino acids.

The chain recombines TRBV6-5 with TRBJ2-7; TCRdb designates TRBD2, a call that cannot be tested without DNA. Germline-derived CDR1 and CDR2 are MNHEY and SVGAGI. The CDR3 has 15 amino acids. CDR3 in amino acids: CASSAAGKLSYEQYF.

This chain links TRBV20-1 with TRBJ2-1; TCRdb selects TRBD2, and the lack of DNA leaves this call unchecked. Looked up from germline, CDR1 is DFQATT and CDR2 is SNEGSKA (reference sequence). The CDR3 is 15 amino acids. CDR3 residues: CSATLAGGRQGEQFF.

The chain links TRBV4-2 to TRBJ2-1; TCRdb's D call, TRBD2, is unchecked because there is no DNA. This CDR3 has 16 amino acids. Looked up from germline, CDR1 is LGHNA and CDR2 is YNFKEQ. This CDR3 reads CASSQVKSGVYNEQFF.

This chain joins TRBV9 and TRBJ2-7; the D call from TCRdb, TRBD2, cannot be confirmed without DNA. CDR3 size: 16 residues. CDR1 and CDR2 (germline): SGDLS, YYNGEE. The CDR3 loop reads CASSVAPQAGDYEQYF.

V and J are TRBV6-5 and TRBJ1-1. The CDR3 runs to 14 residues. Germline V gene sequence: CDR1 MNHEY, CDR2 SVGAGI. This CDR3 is CASRMGGSDTEAFF.

CDR3 protein: CASSRRGLAGVGGETDTQYF. The gene calls are TRBV7-8 and TRBJ2-3; with no DNA, the TCRdb D assignment of TRBD2 cannot be verified. CDR1 and CDR2 (germline): SGHVS, FQNEAQ. The CDR3 covers 20 residues.

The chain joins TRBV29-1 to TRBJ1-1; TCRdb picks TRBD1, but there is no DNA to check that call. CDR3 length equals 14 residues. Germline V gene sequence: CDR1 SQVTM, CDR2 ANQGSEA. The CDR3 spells CSVSFAGVGTEAFF.

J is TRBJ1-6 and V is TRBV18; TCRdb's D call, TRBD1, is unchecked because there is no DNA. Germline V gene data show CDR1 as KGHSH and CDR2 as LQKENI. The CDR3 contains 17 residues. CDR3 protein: CASSPLGTGGGNSPLHF.